Listed below are T cell receptor beta chains from one sample, sequenced in a study of blood T cell repertoires in COVID-19. Some clones are missing from TCRdb's copy, which holds only in-frame ones; the method was immunoSEQ multiplex PCR. The top ten hold less than 3.5% of the sample, which has about 110,000 clones, 88% seen once. Sequenced sample: peripheral blood. These TCRs come from a woman between 45 and 60 years old with acute or convalescent COVID-19. CDR3s include the opening cysteine and the closing phenylalanine or tryptophan. A D gene is named only where the DNA matches it firmly. Size is stated for part of the rows, as once, few or many counts, or as a class when the clone is expanded.

j_call v_call d_call clone_size cdr3_aa cdr3_nt
TRBJ2-1 TRBV19 TRBD1 . CASTYSGDSLALYNEQFF TGTGCCAGTACCTATAGTGGGGACAGTCTTGCGCTTTACAATGAGCAGTTCTTC
TRBJ2-7 TRBV2 . few CASSPSPSGEQYF TGTGCCAGCAGCCCCTCCCCCTCAGGGGAGCAGTACTTC
TRBJ1-6 TRBV18 TRBD1 . CASSPRMGQGNSPLHF TGTGCCAGCTCACCACGAATGGGACAGGGGAATTCACCCCTCCACTTT
TRBJ2-7 TRBV18 TRBD2 . CASSALAGERHEQYF TGTGCCAGCTCAGCACTAGCGGGAGAGCGGCACGAGCAGTACTTC
TRBJ2-3 TRBV5-1 . . CASSLGQGGDTQYF TGCGCCAGCAGCTTGGGGCAGGGTGGCGATACGCAGTATTTT
TRBJ2-7 TRBV21-1 . . CASTPGRRSSYEQYF TGTGCCAGCACCCCGGGGAGGAGGAGCTCCTACGAGCAGTACTTC
TRBJ2-7 TRBV6-1 TRBD1 . CASSEALRVVGGQGPYEQYF TGTGCCAGCAGTGAAGCGCTTCGGGTTGTGGGGGGACAGGGACCATACGAGCAGTACTTC
TRBJ2-5 TRBV7-9 . . CASSYQGGDQETQYF TGTGCCAGCAGTTATCAGGGTGGTGATCAAGAGACCCAGTACTTC
TRBJ2-7 TRBV27 TRBD1 . CASSWGTGGYEQYF TGTGCCAGCAGTTGGGGGACAGGGGGCTACGAGCAGTACTTC
TRBJ2-5 TRBV6-5 . . CASSTGLETQYF TGTGCCAGCAGTACAGGGCTGGAGACCCAGTACTTC
TRBJ1-5 TRBV6-5 TRBD1 . CASSSGTVNQPQHF TGTGCCAGCAGCTCCGGGACAGTAAATCAGCCCCAGCATTTT
TRBJ2-1 TRBV7-2 TRBD2 . CASSQTSGFYNEQFF TGTGCCAGCAGCCAGACTAGCGGGTTTTACAATGAGCAGTTCTTC
TRBJ2-5 TRBV5-1 . . CASSLQQETQYF TGCGCCAGCAGCTTGCAACAAGAGACCCAGTACTTC
TRBJ2-3 TRBV27 . . CASSFSRDQDTQYF TGTGCCAGCAGTTTCTCCCGGGATCAAGATACGCAGTATTTT
TRBJ2-1 TRBV10-1 TRBD2 once CASSESGLAGSYNEQFF TGCGCCAGCAGTGAGTCCGGACTAGCGGGCTCCTACAATGAGCAGTTCTTC
TRBJ1-2 TRBV9 . . CASSVKPGDGDGYTF TGTGCCAGCAGCGTAAAACCAGGGGACGGTGATGGCTACACCTTC
TRBJ1-3 TRBV5-6 TRBD1 . CASSWGDSSGNTIYF TGTGCCAGCAGTTGGGGGGACAGCTCTGGAAACACCATATATTTT
TRBJ2-2 TRBV5-1 TRBD2 . CASSLVAGGTGELFF TGCGCCAGCAGCTTAGTAGCGGGAGGCACCGGGGAGCTGTTTTTT
TRBJ2-3 TRBV19 . . CASSINRRDTQYF TGTGCCAGTAGTATCAACCGGCGGGATACGCAGTATTTT